The entry that follows covers one T cell receptor (beta chain) sequence. This record comes from a study of blood T cell repertoires in COVID-19. Study background: PBMCs, B-cell-depleted T cells, or T cells were the source of the cDNA or gDNA that made up the material.

The CDR3 has 15 amino acids. Unmatched junction bases numbered 10, after V lost 7 bases and J lost 6 bases. Germline V gene sequence: CDR1 MGHDK, CDR2 SYGVNS. Per the authors' pipeline: Reference gene primer amplification gave nucleated cell count estimates. The table came from immunoSEQ multiplex PCR; TCRdb's copy has only in-frame clones and leaves some out. V and J calls and clone size come straight from that table; D and trimming were deduced from the DNA. The table shows under 100,000 clones, with around 86% occurring only once. The sample comprised peripheral blood. The chain carries TRBV25-1 and TRBJ2-2, with 8 bases identical to TRBD2. This clonotype was obtained from a man aged 55-75 years with COVID-19, enrolled during active disease. CDR3 residues: CASTRTSINAGELFF. The CDR3 bases are TGTGCCAGCACCCGGACTAGCATCAACGCCGGGGAGCTGTTTTTT. The variable domain in full, completed from reference TRBV25-1 and TRBJ2-2, reads EADIYQTPRYLVIGTGKKITLECSQTMGHDKMYWYQQDPGMELHLIHYSYGVNSTEKGDLSSESTVSRIRTEHFPLTLESARPSHTSQYLCASTRTSINAGELFFGEGSRLTVL.